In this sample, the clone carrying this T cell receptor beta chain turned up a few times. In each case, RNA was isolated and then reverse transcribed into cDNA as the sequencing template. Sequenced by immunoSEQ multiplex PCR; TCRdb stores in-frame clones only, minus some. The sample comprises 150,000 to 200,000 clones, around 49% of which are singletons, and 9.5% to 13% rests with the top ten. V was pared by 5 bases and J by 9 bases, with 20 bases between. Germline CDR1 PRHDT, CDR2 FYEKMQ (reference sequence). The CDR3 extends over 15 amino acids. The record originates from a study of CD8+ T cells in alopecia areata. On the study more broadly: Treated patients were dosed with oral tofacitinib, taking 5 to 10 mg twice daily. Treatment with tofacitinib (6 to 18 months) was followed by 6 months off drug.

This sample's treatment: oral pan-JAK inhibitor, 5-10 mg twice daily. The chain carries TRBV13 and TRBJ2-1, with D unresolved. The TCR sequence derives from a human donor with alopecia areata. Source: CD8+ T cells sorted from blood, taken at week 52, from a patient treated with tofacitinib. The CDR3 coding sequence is TGTGCCAGCAGCCTGGGGAAGATAAGAGTAAGTGAGCAGTTCTTC. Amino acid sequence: CASSLGKIRVSEQFF.